One sample yielded the 30 T cell receptor beta chains listed below, sequenced in a study of blood T cell repertoires in COVID-19 (dated by TCRdb to 2018 to 2021). The library was made by the immunoSEQ multiplex PCR assay. This is the immuneACCESS table as TCRdb keeps it, with only in-frame sequences that have V and J called. A part of the clones is gone; compared with another copy, unresolved V genes explain less than half, and the rest is unexplained. The sample table holds 200,000 to 300,000 clones, of which over 70% were seen once. The leading ten clones occupy about 8% of the sample. Sequenced sample: peripheral blood. These receptors came from a woman of 80 years or more with acute or convalescent COVID-19.

This clone was picked up a small number of times. The V call is TRBV2, the J call TRBJ2-1, with a possible D match to TRBD2 (5 bases). The CDR3 runs 15 residues. V was cut by 7 bases and J by 9 bases, with 22 bases left in between. Germline CDR1 is SNHLY and CDR2 is FYNNEI. CDR3 coding DNA: TGTGCCAGCACCAAACTCAAGGCTGGACTGGGTGAGCAGTTCTTC. Its translation is CASTKLKAGLGEQFF.

V and J are TRBV5-1 and TRBJ2-5, with 7 nucleotides matching TRBD1. The germline V gene has CDR1 SGHRS and CDR2 YFSETQ. This CDR3 is 17 amino acids long. J was trimmed by 2 bases and V by 0 bases; bases with no gene match: 10. In DNA, the CDR3 is TGCGCCAGCAGCTTGGGAACTGCCCCGGGACAGCAAGAGACCCAGTACTTC. Its translation: CASSLGTAPGQQETQYF.

This clone was counted only a few times. The J gene is TRBJ2-3, the V gene TRBV7-7; TRBD1 agrees at 10 bases. The germline gives CDR1 SSHAT, CDR2 FNYEAQ (reference sequence). Losses at the gene ends were 5 bases for V and 3 bases for J; bases not matched to a gene: 8. The CDR3 covers 16 residues. The chain's CDR3 is CASSPRQGAATDTQYF. The DNA of the CDR3 is TGTGCCAGCAGCCCCCGACAGGGGGCGGCTACAGATACGCAGTATTTT.

The chain combines TRBV3-1 (or the pseudogene TRBV3-2) with TRBJ2-3, with 13 nucleotides matching TRBD2. This CDR3 spans 15 amino acids. J was trimmed by 6 bases and V by 4 bases; bases with no gene match: 4. Looked up from germline, CDR1 is LGHDT and CDR2 is YNNKEL (reference sequence). The CDR3 region has the DNA TGTGCCAGCAGCCGCACTAGCGGGAGGGTGGATACGCAGTATTTT. Translating it yields CASSRTSGRVDTQYF.

This clone appeared a single time. This chain joins TRBV28 and TRBJ2-3, with a tentative D call TRBD1 (8 bases). Per germline, CDR1 MDHEN and CDR2 SYDVKM. V gave up 4 bases and J gave up 3 bases, with 17 bases separating them. The CDR3 contains 16 residues. The CDR3 loop reads CASSSSVQGGTDTQYF. The CDR3, as DNA: TGTGCCAGCAGTTCCTCTGTACAGGGGGGGACAGATACGCAGTATTTT.

The chain carries TRBV30 and TRBJ1-5, with D possibly matching TRBD1 (6 bases). Trimming pared 2 bases from V and 6 bases from J, leaving 11 bases between. CDR1 is GTSNPN, CDR2 SVGIG, per germline (reference sequence). The CDR3 covers 13 residues. The CDR3: CAWSTQGPQPQHF. The DNA of the CDR3 is TGTGCCTGGAGTACACAGGGCCCTCAGCCCCAGCATTTT. Based on the CDR3 plus reference TRBV30 and TRBJ1-5, the full variable domain is SQTIHQWPATLVQPVGSPLSLECTVEGTSNPNLYWYRQAAGRGLQLLFYSVGIGQISSEVPQNLSASRPQDRQFILSSKKLLLSDSGFYLCAWSTQGPQPQHFGDGTRLSIL.

This clone was found once. J is TRBJ2-1 and V is TRBV20-1, with D maybe TRBD1 (7 bases). V was trimmed by 3 bases and J by 6 bases, leaving 18 bases between them. CDR1 and CDR2 (germline): DFQATT, SNEGSKA (reference sequence). The CDR3 sequence is 15 residues long. The CDR3 loop is CSASPQGGYGNEQFF. CDR3 coding DNA: TGCAGTGCTAGTCCTCAGGGGGGTTACGGCAATGAGCAGTTCTTC.

The genes are TRBV29-1 and TRBJ1-2; 7 nucleotides agree with TRBD1. The CDR3 consists of 13 residues. V shed 7 bases, J shed 0 bases, and the junction held 5 bases outside the gene matches. The germline V gene has CDR1 SQVTM and CDR2 ANQGSEA. CDR3: CSAGTDANYGYTF. CDR3 sequence (DNA): TGCAGCGCAGGGACAGACGCTAACTATGGCTACACCTTC.

The rearrangement links TRBV4-1 to TRBJ1-5; 10 nucleotides match TRBD1. The CDR3 consists of 17 residues. The V gene end was trimmed by 3 bases and the J gene end by 4 bases; junction bases not matched to a gene: 9. The germline CDR1 and CDR2 sequences are MGHRA and YSYEKL. CDR3 protein: CASSQGLGQGRNQPQHF. CDR3 DNA sequence: TGCGCCAGCAGCCAGGGCCTGGGACAGGGGAGGAATCAGCCCCAGCATTTT.

The CDR3, as DNA: TGCGCCAGCAGCTTGGATGGGACAGGGGGTTCACCCCTCCACTTT. Translated, it gives CASSLDGTGGSPLHF. J is TRBJ1-6 and V is TRBV5-1; 11 nucleotides line up with TRBD1. With V trimmed by 0 bases and J by 9 bases, 2 bases remained unmatched. Germline values: CDR1 SGHRS, CDR2 YFSETQ. This CDR3 has 15 residues.

This clone was detected a few times. The V call is TRBV21-1, the J call TRBJ1-6. TRBV21-1 is a listed pseudogene. This CDR3 region has 18 residues. The CDR3 DNA reads TGTGCCAGCAGCAAAGAAGGCGGGACCAGACTCTATAATTCACCCCTCCACTTT. Translated, it gives CASSKEGGTRLYNSPLHF.

This rearrangement joins TRBV6-4 to TRBJ2-3; D perhaps matches TRBD2 (6 bases). CDR3 length equals 16 residues. Germline V gene lookup returns CDR1 MRHNA and CDR2 SNTAGT. Trimming took off 1 base at V and 6 bases at J, with 17 bases between the two ends. CDR3: CASSDYVGGPLDTQYF. CDR3 DNA sequence: TGTGCCAGCAGTGACTATGTCGGGGGACCGCTCGATACGCAGTATTTT.

This chain joins TRBV28 and TRBJ2-5; 7 nucleotides align to TRBD1. V lost 7 bases to trimming and J lost 2 bases; unmatched junction nucleotides: 13. Germline CDR1 and CDR2: MDHEN and SYDVKM. The CDR3 consists of 16 residues. CDR3 region: CASNQGVNKVQETQYF. The CDR3 DNA follows: TGTGCCAGCAACCAGGGGGTCAACAAAGTACAAGAGACCCAGTACTTC.

The CDR3 region is CASSIRTGTLNSPLHF. CDR3 sequence (DNA): TGTGCCAGTAGTATCCGGACAGGGACCTTAAATTCACCCCTCCACTTT. This chain uses TRBV19 with TRBJ1-6; 8 nucleotides align to TRBD1. CDR1 and CDR2 (germline): LNHDA, SQIVND (reference sequence). The J segment lost 7 bases and the V segment lost 3 bases, leaving 8 bases of the junction unmatched. The CDR3 is 16 residues long.

V is TRBV3-1 (or the pseudogene TRBV3-2) and J is TRBJ1-1, with D uncertain. The V gene lost 4 bases and the J gene lost 5 bases, with 14 bases spanning the gap. This CDR3 is 14 amino acids long. CDR1 and CDR2 from the germline V gene are LGHDT and YNNKEL (reference sequence). The chain's CDR3 is CASSRDTVGTEAFF. The CDR3 bases are TGTGCCAGCAGCCGAGATACAGTAGGAACTGAAGCTTTCTTT.

The chain recombines TRBV5-4 with TRBJ2-7, with 8 bases matching TRBD2. Losses at the gene ends were 0 bases for V and 9 bases for J; bases not matched to a gene: 2. The CDR3 covers 12 residues. CDR1 and CDR2 (germline): SGHNT, YYREEE (reference sequence). The CDR3 sequence is CASSLGLARQYF. CDR3 DNA: TGTGCCAGCAGCTTGGGACTAGCGAGGCAGTACTTC.

The V gene is TRBV7-8, the J gene TRBJ2-7; 8 bases map to TRBD1. The CDR3 runs 16 residues. The germline V gene has CDR1 SGHVS and CDR2 FQNEAQ. J was trimmed by 1 base and V by 4 bases; bases with no gene match: 9. CDR3 sequence: CASSWFMRTGSYEQYF. The CDR3 bases are TGTGCCAGCAGCTGGTTTATGAGGACAGGGTCCTACGAGCAGTACTTC.

CDR3 sequence (DNA): TGTGCCAGCGGGGACAGCCCTGACACTGAAGCTTTCTTT. As protein: CASGDSPDTEAFF. The V and J genes are TRBV25-1 and TRBJ1-1; TRBD1 matches at 7 bases. The CDR3 extends over 13 amino acids. Germline CDR1 MGHDK, CDR2 SYGVNS. Unmatched junction bases numbered 6, after V lost 8 bases and J lost 3 bases.

This clone was detected once. The CDR3 DNA sequence: TGTGCCAGCAGCTTAGGCCCCCTTCAGCGGGGGCGCCGGGAGTACGAGCAGTACTTC. Residues: CASSLGPLQRGRREYEQYF. The J gene is TRBJ2-7, the V gene TRBV7-6; 8 bases agree with TRBD2. In germline, CDR1 is SGHVS, CDR2 FNYEAQ. This CDR3 spans 19 amino acids. V dropped 1 base and J dropped 4; count of bases not matched to a gene: 18. The complete variable domain, with remaining parts taken from reference TRBV7-6 and TRBJ2-7, reads GAGVSQSPRYKVTKRGQDVALRCDPISGHVSLYWYRQALGQGPEFLTYFNYEAQQDKSGLPNDRFSAERPEGSISTLTIQRTEQRDSAMYRCASSLGPLQRGRREYEQYFGPGTRLTVT.

The rearrangement links TRBV19 to TRBJ2-1; D may be TRBD2 (5 bases). The length of the CDR3 is 14 residues. V was pared by 2 bases and J by 9 bases, with 14 bases between. Germline-derived CDR1 and CDR2 are LNHDA and SQIVND (reference sequence). The DNA of the CDR3 is TGTGCCAGTAGTATAATAGGAGCGGAAAGTGAGCAGTTCTTC. Its translation is CASSIIGAESEQFF.

For this clone: Other DNA sequences in the sample encode the same CDR3. This rearrangement joins TRBV3-1 (or the pseudogene TRBV3-2) to TRBJ2-7; D remains unclear. V shed 1 base and J shed 2 bases, with 3 bases lying between them. Germline V gene lookup returns CDR1 LGHDT and CDR2 YNNKEL (reference sequence). The length of the CDR3 is 12 residues. The CDR3 loop is CASSQGPYEQYF. The CDR3 DNA is TGTGCCAGCAGCCAAGGGCCCTACGAGCAGTACTTC.

This clone was seen just once. This chain links TRBV29-1 with TRBJ2-1; D gene ambiguous. This CDR3 is 11 amino acids long. Trimming left V 6 bases short and J 4 bases short, with 7 bases between. CDR1 and CDR2 (germline): SQVTM, ANQGSEA. The CDR3 sequence: CSVQQYNEQFF. The CDR3 nucleotides read TGCAGCGTCCAACAGTACAATGAGCAGTTCTTC.

The rearrangement uses TRBV3-1 (or the pseudogene TRBV3-2) and TRBJ2-2; perhaps TRBD2 as D (6 bases). This CDR3 region has 16 residues. V lost 4 bases and J lost 5, with 17 bases in between. CDR1 and CDR2 from the germline V gene are LGHDT and YNNKEL (reference sequence). CDR3 DNA sequence: TGTGCCAGCAGCCCGCGGAGGGGCCGGGGGACCGGGGAGCTGTTTTTT. Its protein product is CASSPRRGRGTGELFF.

This chain connects TRBV5-1 to TRBJ2-5; 9 bases are shared with TRBD1. Germline CDR1 reads SGHRS; CDR2 reads YFSETQ. V shed 0 bases, J shed 5 bases, and the junction held 5 bases outside the gene matches. This CDR3 contains 15 residues. CDR3 loop: CASSLGGQGDETQYF. The CDR3 bases are TGCGCCAGCAGCTTGGGGGGACAGGGTGACGAGACCCAGTACTTC.

The J gene is TRBJ2-5, the V gene TRBV2; 12 bases align to TRBD2. V gave up 5 bases and J gave up 2 bases; unmatched junction bases: 3. The CDR3 is made up of 15 amino acids. Germline-derived CDR1 and CDR2 are SNHLY and FYNNEI. The CDR3: CASSWTSGAQETQYF. The DNA for the CDR3 is TGTGCCAGCAGTTGGACTAGCGGGGCTCAAGAGACCCAGTACTTC.

The chain has TRBV5-6 and TRBJ2-7, with D unclear. The germline gives CDR1 SGHDT, CDR2 YYEEEE. CDR3 length: 13 residues. Trimming removed 1 base from V and 1 base from J, with 6 bases in between. The CDR3 nucleotides are TGTGCCAGCAGCTTGTATAATTCCTACGAGCAGTACTTC. As protein: CASSLYNSYEQYF.

This clone was observed a few times. At the DNA level, this CDR3 is encoded by other sequences in the same sample as well. The chain has TRBV5-4 and TRBJ2-7; D perhaps matches TRBD1 (5 bases). Germline V CDR1 and CDR2: SGHNT, YYREEE (reference sequence). Trimming stripped 0 bases from V and 1 base from J, with 8 bases between. This CDR3 spans 14 amino acids. In DNA form, the CDR3 reads TGTGCCAGCAGCTTGGGGCAGGGTTCCTACGAGCAGTACTTC. Translated: CASSLGQGSYEQYF.

This clone was recorded a few times. The chain has TRBV24-1 and TRBJ1-1; 8 bases match TRBD1. J was trimmed by 5 bases and V by 4 bases; bases with no gene match: 8. The CDR3 has 15 amino acids. Germline V lookup: CDR1 KGHDR, CDR2 SFDVKD. Here the CDR3 DNA reads TGTGCCACCAGTGAAGCCCAGGGGGCTCGAACTGAAGCTTTCTTT. It is translated as CATSEAQGARTEAFF.

This chain links TRBV9 with TRBJ2-2; unclear D gene. Germline CDR1 and CDR2: SGDLS and YYNGEE. The CDR3 length is 14 residues. Trimming left V 2 bases short and J 6 bases short, with 11 bases between. DNA of the CDR3: TGTGCCAGCAGCGTTAGATACGAGGCCGGGGAGCTGTTTTTT. Its translation: CASSVRYEAGELFF.

This sequence joins TRBV27 and TRBJ2-1, with a tentative D call TRBD1 (6 bases). The germline CDR1 and CDR2 sequences are MNHEY and SMNVEV (reference sequence). V lost 6 bases, J lost 0 bases, and 9 bases lay in between. This CDR3 comprises 14 residues. CDR3 sequence reads: CASRDRSSYNEQFF. The CDR3 nucleotides read TGTGCCAGCAGAGACAGGTCCTCCTACAATGAGCAGTTCTTC.